This T cell receptor beta chain was captured by sequencing in a study of CXCR3-negative and CXCR3-positive naive CD8 T cells. Findings and caveats of the study: Partly lower CXCR3 expression followed cryopreservation, and most assays relied on fresh PBMCs. The study found more hydrophobic TRB CDR3s in CXCR3-positive naive cells than in CXCR3-negative naive cells.

Preparation of TRB cDNA libraries relied on 5' RACE carrying UMI labels. TCRdb re-called the 5' RACE reads; every CDR3 protein appears as one record, without DNA. The listing records about 56,000 distinct CDR3 sequences. For this clonotype: Its target is unknown.

This CDR3 is built from 14 residues. Germline CDR1 reads SGHTA; CDR2 reads FQGNSA. This receptor was obtained from a human donor in good health. Some clones in this sample may be carry-over from other donors' samples. The sample was naive CXCR3+ CD8+ T cells from blood. Subset described: CD45RO-CCR7+CD27+CD95- naive CD8+ T cells expressing CXCR3 (TNR3+). This chain joins TRBV7-2 and TRBJ1-6; the D gene TCRdb calls, TRBD1, cannot be checked with no DNA. The CDR3 is CASSSTGNNSPLHF.